Reported below is one T cell receptor beta chain. Its antigen remains unknown. TCRdb reprocessed the 5' RACE reads with MiXCR, giving one entry per CDR3 protein. This sample has about 430,000 distinct CDR3 sequences, with under 20% found just once. Germline V gene sequence: CDR1 SGHRS, CDR2 YFSETQ. Trimming cost V 4 bases and J 0 bases, with 13 bases left between them. There are 15 residues in the CDR3. These data belong to a study of T cells after yellow fever vaccination. Study-wide results and caveats: Reappearance after the booster was observed for most primary-vaccination clones (around 96% CD4, less than 90% CD8).

Material: PBMCs, obtained before the yellow fever booster vaccination. The chain is built from TRBV5-1 and TRBJ1-1; no reliable D call. The sequence was obtained from a young man who received the YFV17D yellow fever vaccine. The CDR3 loop is CASSRGGLMNTEAFF. CDR3 coding DNA: TGCGCCAGCAGCCGCGGCGGCCTTATGAACACTGAAGCTTTCTTT.